The 22 T cell receptor beta chains reported below all come from one sample, sequenced in a study of OX40 agonist ivuxolimab in advanced cancers. Assay used: immunoSEQ multiplex PCR; TCRdb lists only in-frame clones, some missing. This sample yields 90,000 or so clones, of which more than 85% are seen a single time; around 2.5% belongs to the top ten. The sequencing used CD4+ or CD8+ T cells sorted from blood, collected in a trial of the OX40 agonist ivuxolimab. The source of these receptors is an adult with an advanced solid tumor such as melanoma, head and neck, liver or kidney cancer.

The chain joins TRBV28 to TRBJ2-7; maybe TRBD1 (5 bases). Trimming stripped 1 base from V and 2 bases from J, with 9 bases between. Germline V gene sequence: CDR1 MDHEN, CDR2 SYDVKM. The CDR3 length is 14 residues. CDR3 nucleotides: TGTGCCAGCAGTTTATCAGGGAAAGCCTACGAGCAGTACTTC. It translates to CASSLSGKAYEQYF.

The chain is built from TRBV28 and TRBJ2-7, with 9 bases that match TRBD1. Germline V gene sequence: CDR1 MDHEN, CDR2 SYDVKM. The V segment lost 5 bases and the J segment 3 bases; nucleotides outside the gene matches: 5. This CDR3 region has 14 residues. This CDR3 reads CASSPGDRDYEQYF. Here the CDR3 DNA reads TGTGCCAGCAGTCCGGGGGACAGGGACTACGAGCAGTACTTC.

The chain couples TRBV5-1 to TRBJ2-5; either TRBD1 or TRBD2 may supply D (5 bases each). V shed 3 bases and J shed 5 bases, with 14 bases lying between them. CDR3 length: 14 residues. Per the germline V gene, CDR1 is SGHRS and CDR2 is YFSETQ. In DNA form, the CDR3 reads TGCGCCAGCAGCTGGCGAGGGGTGGATGAGACCCAGTACTTC. The encoded protein is CASSWRGVDETQYF.

The chain carries TRBV5-6 and TRBJ1-1; D remains unclear. With 0 bases removed from V and 2 bases from J, the gap between germline ends came to 11 bases. This CDR3 region has 15 residues. Germline values: CDR1 SGHDT, CDR2 YYEEEE. The CDR3 reads CASSLVEGSNTEAFF. The CDR3 DNA sequence: TGTGCCAGCAGCTTGGTAGAGGGCAGTAACACTGAAGCTTTCTTT.

The chain links TRBV30 to TRBJ2-7; D unclear. This CDR3 has 12 amino acids. V was trimmed by 2 bases and J by 6 bases, leaving 11 bases between them. CDR1 and CDR2 (germline): GTSNPN, SVGIG (reference sequence). CDR3 in DNA: TGTGCCTGGAGTTCATTAACCGGCGAGCAGTACTTC. This encodes CAWSSLTGEQYF.

J is TRBJ2-7 and V is TRBV6-6; D not certain. Trimming removed 8 bases from V and 5 bases from J, with 16 bases in between. The CDR3 extends over 13 amino acids. Germline assignment: CDR1 MNHNY and CDR2 SVGAGI (reference sequence). The DNA for the CDR3 is TGTGCCAGCTTATATCGGGTGGGCGACGAGCAGTACTTC. This encodes CASLYRVGDEQYF.

CDR3 loop: CASSPRTSGGYNEQFF. DNA for the CDR3: TGTGCCAGCAGCCCCCGGACTAGCGGGGGTTACAATGAGCAGTTCTTC. The chain carries TRBV4-2 and TRBJ2-1; 13 bases map to TRBD2. This CDR3 is built from 16 residues. V was clipped by 4 bases and J by 4 bases; unmatched bases: 4. Germline values: CDR1 LGHNA, CDR2 YNFKEQ.

The chain links TRBV28 to TRBJ2-7; D tentatively reads TRBD1 or TRBD2 (7 bases each). Trimming shortened V by 6 bases and J by 4 bases, and 16 bases separated the two germline ends. In germline, CDR1 is MDHEN, CDR2 SYDVKM. The CDR3 covers 14 residues. CDR3 coding DNA: TGTGCCAGCAGGTTAAGCGGGACAGAATACGAGCAGTACTTC. Residues: CASRLSGTEYEQYF.

V usage is TRBV4-3 and J usage is TRBJ2-7, with D unclear. V was trimmed by 2 bases and J by 2 bases, leaving 13 bases between them. The CDR3 covers 15 residues. Germline values: CDR1 LGHNA, CDR2 YSLEER. The CDR3 reads CASSQTATSPYEQYF. CDR3 nucleotide sequence: TGCGCCAGCAGCCAAACAGCCACCTCCCCCTACGAGCAGTACTTC.

The gene calls are TRBV19 and TRBJ1-3; the match to TRBD1 covers 9 bases. The CDR3 length is 15 residues. The V gene end was trimmed by 6 bases and the J gene end by 2 bases; junction bases not matched to a gene: 5. Germline loops: CDR1 LNHDA, CDR2 SQIVND (reference sequence). The CDR3 DNA reads as TGTGCCAGTAGCCCACAGGGGGCCCCTGGAAACACCATATATTTT. Its protein product is CASSPQGAPGNTIYF.

This rearrangement joins TRBV7-9 to TRBJ1-2; D remains ambiguous. The length of the CDR3 is 16 residues. Between the trimmed V and J ends, which lost 8 bases and 3 bases, there was a span of 22 bases. Germline V gives CDR1 SEHNR, CDR2 FQNEAQ (reference sequence). The CDR3 reads CASRPRMGAPYYGYTF. The CDR3 DNA is TGTGCCAGCCGTCCCCGGATGGGAGCCCCCTACTATGGCTACACCTTC.

The genes are TRBV27 and TRBJ1-1, with 7 bases that match TRBD1. From germline, CDR1 is MNHEY and CDR2 SMNVEV (reference sequence). V shed 5 bases and J 10 bases; nucleotides not matched to a gene: 10. This CDR3 region has 13 residues. Here the CDR3 reads CASSTMDRISAFF. DNA of the CDR3: TGTGCCAGCAGTACCATGGACAGGATCTCAGCTTTCTTT.

The chain uses TRBV15 and TRBJ1-2; D remains unclear. The germline V gene encodes CDR1 LNHNV and CDR2 YYDKDF (reference sequence). Trimming cost V 0 bases and J 2 bases, with 10 bases left between them. The CDR3 consists of 15 residues. In DNA, the CDR3 is TGTGCCACCAGCAGAGAAAAGACGGTGAACTATGGCTACACCTTC. Translating gives CATSREKTVNYGYTF. Combining the CDR3 with reference TRBV15 and TRBJ1-2 gives the whole variable domain DAMVIQNPRYQVTQFGKPVTLSCSQTLNHNVMYWYQQKSSQAPKLLFHYYDKDFNNEADTPDNFQSRRPNTSFCFLDIRSPGLGDTAMYLCATSREKTVNYGYTFGSGTRLTVV.

This clone was picked up one time. This chain links TRBV7-9 with TRBJ2-1, with no clear D. Germline V gene sequence: CDR1 SEHNR, CDR2 FQNEAQ (reference sequence). Trimming removed 5 bases at V and 0 bases at J, with 17 bases between. The CDR3 spans 17 residues. The CDR3 bases are TGTGCCAGCAGCCCGATCCCATCTAAGAGCTCCTACAATGAGCAGTTCTTC. Protein sequence: CASSPIPSKSSYNEQFF.

V gene TRBV19 combines with J gene TRBJ1-2, with TRBD1 as a possible D gene (5 bases). The CDR3 is 14 amino acids. CDR1 is LNHDA and CDR2 is SQIVND in the germline V gene (reference sequence). Trimming pared 7 bases from V and 1 base from J, leaving 13 bases between. CDR3 bases: TGTGCCAGTAAAATTAGAGGGGTTAACTATGGCTACACCTTC. This sequence encodes CASKIRGVNYGYTF.

This clone occurred once. The gene calls are TRBV30 and TRBJ2-5; D unclear. The CDR3 is made up of 13 amino acids. Germline CDR1 is GTSNPN and CDR2 is SVGIG (reference sequence). With 3 bases removed from V and 5 bases from J, the gap between germline ends came to 13 bases. The CDR3 reads CAWSAPSRETQYF. CDR3 nucleotide sequence: TGTGCCTGGAGCGCGCCTTCACGGGAGACCCAGTACTTC. Together with reference TRBV30 and TRBJ2-5, the CDR3 gives the full variable domain: SQTIHQWPATLVQPVGSPLSLECTVEGTSNPNLYWYRQAAGRGLQLLFYSVGIGQISSEVPQNLSASRPQDRQFILSSKKLLLSDSGFYLCAWSAPSRETQYFGPGTRLLVL.

V usage is TRBV10-3 and J usage is TRBJ2-1, with D uncertain. V shed 0 bases and J shed 7 bases, with 7 bases lying between them. The CDR3 has 13 residues. Germline CDR1 and CDR2: ENHRY and SYGVKD. The CDR3 spells CAISESHKNEQFF. In DNA, the CDR3 is TGTGCCATCAGTGAGTCGCACAAGAATGAGCAGTTCTTC.

The J gene is TRBJ2-5, the V gene TRBV7-2; D is unclear. Germline assignment: CDR1 SGHTA and CDR2 FQGNSA. The CDR3 spans 13 residues. Trimming removed 4 bases at V and 5 bases at J, with 11 bases between. The CDR3 is CASSSGPGETQYF. In nucleotides, the CDR3 is TGTGCCAGCAGCTCAGGCCCCGGGGAGACCCAGTACTTC.

The J gene is TRBJ1-1, the V gene TRBV6-6; D is uncertain. V lost 6 bases and J 0 bases, leaving 14 bases between the germline ends. CDR1 is MNHNY, CDR2 SVGAGI, per germline (reference sequence). The CDR3 extends over 15 amino acids. CDR3 DNA: TGTGCCAGCAGAACCCAACCACAGCTGAACACTGAAGCTTTCTTT. Its translation is CASRTQPQLNTEAFF.

The chain carries TRBV5-1 and TRBJ2-3; D gene uncertain. CDR1 is SGHRS and CDR2 is YFSETQ in the germline V gene. CDR3 length equals 15 residues. Trimming pared 0 bases from V and 0 bases from J, leaving 8 bases between. CDR3 nucleotide sequence: TGCGCCAGCAGCTTGGTGACGGGTAGCACAGATACGCAGTATTTT. Protein sequence: CASSLVTGSTDTQYF.

The genes are TRBV7-2 and TRBJ1-5, with D perhaps TRBD1 (5 bases). V was clipped by 5 bases and J by 0 bases, with 11 bases between them. Germline CDR1 and CDR2: SGHTA and FQGNSA. This CDR3 has 15 residues. The CDR3 DNA reads as TGTGCCAGCAGCCCGACAGTTTATAGCAATCAGCCCCAGCATTTT. It specifies CASSPTVYSNQPQHF.

The chain has TRBV28 and TRBJ1-4; D might be TRBD1 (6 bases). Deletions cut 7 bases from V and 0 bases from J, with 12 bases between. This CDR3 contains 15 residues. From germline, CDR1 is MDHEN and CDR2 SYDVKM. The DNA for the CDR3 is TGTGCCAGCACCCAACAGGGCGCAACTAATGAAAAACTGTTTTTT. Its translation: CASTQQGATNEKLFF.